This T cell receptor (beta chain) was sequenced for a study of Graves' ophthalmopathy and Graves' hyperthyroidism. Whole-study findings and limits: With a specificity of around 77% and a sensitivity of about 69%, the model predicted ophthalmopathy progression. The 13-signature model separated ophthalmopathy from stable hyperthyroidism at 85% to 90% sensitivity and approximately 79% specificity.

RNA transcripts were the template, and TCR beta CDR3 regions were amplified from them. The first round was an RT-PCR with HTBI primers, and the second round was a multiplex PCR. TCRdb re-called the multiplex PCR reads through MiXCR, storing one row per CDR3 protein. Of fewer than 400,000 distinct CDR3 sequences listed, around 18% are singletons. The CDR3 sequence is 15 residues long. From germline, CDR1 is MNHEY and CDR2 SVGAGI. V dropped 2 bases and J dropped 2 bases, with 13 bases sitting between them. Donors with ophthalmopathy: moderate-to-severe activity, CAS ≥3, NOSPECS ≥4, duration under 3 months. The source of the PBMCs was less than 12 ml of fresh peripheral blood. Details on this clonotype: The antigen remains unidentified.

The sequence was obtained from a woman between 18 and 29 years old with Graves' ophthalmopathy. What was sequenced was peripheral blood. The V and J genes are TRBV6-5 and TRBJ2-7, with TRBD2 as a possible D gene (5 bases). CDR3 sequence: CASSYLAGATYEQYF. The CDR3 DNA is TGTGCCAGCAGTTACCTGGCGGGTGCTACCTACGAGCAGTACTTC.